The 22 T cell receptor beta chains presented below share a single source sample, sequenced in a study of identical twins. TCRdb reprocessed the 5' RACE reads via MiXCR and lists one record per CDR3 protein. The sample consists of 250,000 to 350,000 distinct CDR3 sequences, about 8.9% of them appearing once. The sample was also linked to a second study, of yellow fever vaccine responses in identical twins.

Sequenced material: memory (CD45RO+) T cells sorted from blood. These receptors came from a woman younger than 35 in good health.

The chain recombines TRBV5-5 with TRBJ2-1; no reliable D call. Per germline, CDR1 SGHKS and CDR2 YYEKEE (reference sequence). The CDR3 has 11 amino acids. With 2 bases removed from V and 10 bases from J, the gap between germline ends came to 7 bases. This CDR3 is CASSFFHEQFF. The CDR3, as DNA: TGTGCCAGCAGCTTCTTCCACGAGCAGTTCTTC. The complete variable domain, with remaining parts taken from reference TRBV5-5 and TRBJ2-1, reads DAGVTQSPTHLIKTRGQQVTLRCSPISGHKSVSWYQQVLGQGPQFIFQYYEKEERGRGNFPDRFSARQFPNYSSELNVNALLLGDSALYLCASSFFHEQFFGPGTRLTVL.

This clonotype was counted ten times or more. The chain employs TRBV28 and TRBJ2-1; 13 positions match TRBD2. With V trimmed by 5 bases and J by 3 bases, 13 bases remained unmatched. The CDR3 spans 19 residues. In germline, CDR1 is MDHEN, CDR2 SYDVKM. CDR3 nucleotide sequence: TGTGCCAGCAGTCCCATTTCCCCGGGACTAGCGGGAAACTACAATGAGCAGTTCTTC. It specifies CASSPISPGLAGNYNEQFF.

The rearrangement links TRBV12-3 or TRBV12-4 to TRBJ1-6, with D hard to call. The ends were cut back, 3 bases at V and 9 bases at J, with 12 bases in the middle. The CDR3 covers 14 residues. CDR3 sequence (DNA): TGTGCCAGCAGTTTGGGGTCCTCCGGTTCACCCCTCCACTTT. Its translation: CASSLGSSGSPLHF.

This clonotype was found many times. The chain combines TRBV27 with TRBJ2-1; the D gene is possibly TRBD1 (6 bases). CDR3 length: 14 amino acids. Germline CDR1 reads MNHEY; CDR2 reads SMNVEV (reference sequence). Trimming took 7 bases from V and 6 from J, leaving 16 bases between them. CDR3 sequence (DNA): TGTGCCAGCACATATCCGACAGGAGGCAATGAGCAGTTCTTC. Its protein product is CASTYPTGGNEQFF.

This clonotype has only a few counts. The chain links TRBV2 to TRBJ2-1; tentative D call: TRBD1 (6 bases). Germline CDR1 and CDR2: SNHLY and FYNNEI. This CDR3 is 18 amino acids long. Deletions cut 8 bases from V and 4 bases from J, with 27 bases between. The CDR3 DNA is TGTGCCAGCCCCTGGGGGACACTTGTGGGATATGTATACAATGAGCAGTTCTTC. As protein: CASPWGTLVGYVYNEQFF.

Turning to this clonotype: Being one base from a much bigger clone, this may be a read error. The V and J genes are TRBV5-4 and TRBJ2-3; 8 bases are shared with TRBD2. The length of the CDR3 is 16 residues. Germline assignment: CDR1 SGHNT and CDR2 YYREEE (reference sequence). The CDR3 reads CASSLRSGVSTNTQYF. The DNA of the CDR3 is TGTGCCAGCAGCTTGCGTAGCGGGGTTAGCACAAATACGCAGTATTTT.

This clonotype was detected many times. The V and J genes are TRBV25-1 and TRBJ2-7, with a possible D match to TRBD1 (6 bases). V lost 6 bases and J lost 11, with 17 bases in between. The CDR3 loop spans 12 amino acids. Germline CDR1 and CDR2: MGHDK and SYGVNS. CDR3 DNA: TGTGCCAGCAGCCTGCCGGGACACCCCGAGTACTTC. Its translation: CASSLPGHPEYF.

This clonotype was detected only a few times. The J gene is TRBJ2-1, the V gene TRBV27, with 10 bases that match TRBD2. Germline-derived CDR1 and CDR2 are MNHEY and SMNVEV (reference sequence). This CDR3 is 14 amino acids long. The V gene end was trimmed by 5 bases and the J gene end by 7 bases; junction bases not matched to a gene: 5. CDR3 nucleotides: TGTGCCAGCAGTACTAGCGGGAAGGGGAATGAGCAGTTCTTC. It specifies CASSTSGKGNEQFF.

This clonotype showed up just a few times. CDR3 in amino acids: CASSQQGASGNTIYF. In nucleotides, the CDR3 is TGTGCCAGCAGCCAACAGGGGGCATCCGGAAACACCATATATTTT. The chain is built from TRBV3-1 and TRBJ1-3; TRBD1 matches 8 bases. Germline loops: CDR1 LGHDT, CDR2 YNNKEL (reference sequence). The CDR3 has 15 amino acids. V lost 2 bases and J lost 4; bases outside the gene matches: 4.

Of note for this clonotype: A much larger clone sits a single nucleotide away, making a read error possible. V is TRBV4-2 and J is TRBJ2-5, with a weak D call TRBD2 (6 bases). From germline, CDR1 is LGHNA and CDR2 YNFKEQ. The CDR3 sequence is 17 residues long. Here the CDR3 DNA reads TGTGCCAGCAGCCGGGAGGTGGTGGGAGGCCTCCAAGAGACCCAGTGCTTC. Translated: CASSREVVGGLQETQCF.

There are many counts of this clonotype. CDR3 protein: CASSLDLNEQFF. In nucleotides, the CDR3 is TGTGCCAGCAGCTTAGACTTAAATGAGCAGTTCTTC. The V and J genes are TRBV7-2 and TRBJ2-1; D is ambiguous. The CDR3 loop spans 12 amino acids. V was pared by 1 base and J by 7 bases, with 5 bases between. Germline lookup yields CDR1 SGHTA and CDR2 FQGNSA. The full variable domain, its missing parts supplied by reference TRBV7-2 and TRBJ2-1, is GAGVSQSPSNKVTEKGKDVELRCDPISGHTALYWYRQSLGQGLEFLIYFQGNSAPDKSGLPSDRFSAERTGGSVSTLTIQRTQQEDSAVYLCASSLDLNEQFFGPGTRLTVL.

CDR3 protein: CASSAQSGTSTGELFF. The CDR3 bases are TGTGCCAGCAGTGCCCAGTCCGGGACAAGCACCGGGGAGCTGTTTTTT. The rearrangement uses TRBV27 and TRBJ2-2, with D perhaps matching TRBD1 (6 bases). Germline CDR1 MNHEY, CDR2 SMNVEV (reference sequence). CDR3 length: 16 residues. Trimming removed 5 bases from V and 4 bases from J, with 17 bases in between.

This clonotype was detected only a few times. The CDR3 sequence: CASSFNPGQTDIQYF. The CDR3 coding sequence is TGTGCCAGCAGCTTCAACCCCGGACAGACGGACATTCAGTACTTC. The chain links TRBV5-5 to TRBJ2-4, with TRBD1 as a possible D gene (6 bases). With 2 bases removed from V and 8 bases from J, the gap between germline ends came to 17 bases. Germline CDR1 reads SGHKS; CDR2 reads YYEKEE (reference sequence). There are 15 residues in the CDR3. The whole variable domain, remainder taken from reference TRBV5-5 and TRBJ2-4, is DAGVTQSPTHLIKTRGQQVTLRCSPISGHKSVSWYQQVLGQGPQFIFQYYEKEERGRGNFPDRFSARQFPNYSSELNVNALLLGDSALYLCASSFNPGQTDIQYFGAGTRLSVL.

This clonotype occurred many times. The rearrangement joins TRBV5-1 to TRBJ2-5; 11 nucleotides line up with TRBD1. This CDR3 comprises 14 residues. CDR1 and CDR2 (germline): SGHRS, YFSETQ. V trimming: 3 bases; J trimming: 4 bases; junction bases outside the gene matches: 2. CDR3 coding DNA: TGCGCCAGCAGCTCCGGGACAGGGGGAGAGACCCAGTACTTC. This gives the protein CASSSGTGGETQYF. Variable domain in full (rest from reference TRBV5-1 and TRBJ2-5): KAGVTQTPRYLIKTRGQQVTLSCSPISGHRSVSWYQQTPGQGLQFLFEYFSETQRNKGNFPGRFSGRQFSNSRSEMNVSTLELGDSALYLCASSSGTGGETQYFGPGTRLLVL.

The chain carries TRBV10-3 and TRBJ1-3, with D unclear. The length of the CDR3 is 12 residues. Deletions cut 4 bases from V and 4 bases from J, with 5 bases between. CDR1 and CDR2 from the germline V gene are ENHRY and SYGVKD. The CDR3 region has the DNA TGTGCCATCAGTGTACAGGGAAACACCATATATTTT. Translation gives CAISVQGNTIYF.

This clonotype was seen ten or more times. The CDR3 DNA is TGCGCCAGCAGCCAAGAGGTCCGTGCTGGGGCCAACGTCCTGACTTTC. It encodes CASSQEVRAGANVLTF. The chain joins TRBV4-1 to TRBJ2-6; no clear D gene. The CDR3 extends over 16 amino acids. V shed 0 bases and J shed 2 bases, with 8 bases lying between them. The germline CDR1 and CDR2 sequences are MGHRA and YSYEKL.

With respect to this clonotype: A read error may explain this, as a much larger clone is one base away. V is TRBV20-1 and J is TRBJ2-1, with 9 bases lining up with TRBD2. The CDR3 runs 13 residues. Germline V CDR1 and CDR2: DFQATT, SNEGSKA (reference sequence). The V and J ends lost 5 bases and 9 bases, in that order; junction bases with no gene match: 8. The CDR3 loop reads CSARPSGVAEQFF. CDR3 in DNA: TGCAGTGCTCGTCCTAGCGGGGTAGCTGAGCAGTTCTTC.

The chain joins TRBV20-1 to TRBJ1-1; no reliable D call. V lost 3 bases, J lost 5 bases, and 13 bases lay in between. The CDR3 is made up of 13 amino acids. In germline, CDR1 is DFQATT, CDR2 SNEGSKA (reference sequence). The CDR3 nucleotides are TGCAGTGCTAGCCCCCCGGGGAGGACTGAAGCTTTCTTT. As protein: CSASPPGRTEAFF.

This clonotype has a handful of counts. The chain couples TRBV10-3 to TRBJ2-5; weak D call: TRBD2 (6 bases). The CDR3 consists of 14 residues. Germline V gene sequence: CDR1 ENHRY, CDR2 SYGVKD. V was pared by 8 bases and J by 5 bases, with 18 bases between. The CDR3 nucleotides are TGTGCCATCGGCAGAACGACTAGTCTCGAGACCCAGTACTTC. It is translated as CAIGRTTSLETQYF.

This clonotype was counted many times. This sequence joins TRBV19 and TRBJ1-1; 9 positions agree with TRBD1. Germline CDR1 and CDR2: LNHDA and SQIVND (reference sequence). The CDR3 covers 13 residues. The J segment lost 10 bases and the V segment lost 4 bases, leaving 7 bases of the junction unmatched. DNA of the CDR3: TGTGCCAGTAGTAACAGGGGGCTGCGTGTAGCTTTCTTT. Encoded protein: CASSNRGLRVAFF.

The table lists this clonotype with many counts. The CDR3 region has the DNA TGTGCCAGCAGTTTAATTGGGAGCACCGGGGAGCTGTTTTTT. This gives the protein CASSLIGSTGELFF. The chain combines TRBV12-3 or TRBV12-4 with TRBJ2-2; tentatively, D is TRBD2 (5 bases). Trimming removed 2 bases from V and 4 bases from J, with 8 bases in between. The CDR3 runs 14 residues.

The chain combines TRBV12-3 or TRBV12-4 with TRBJ1-1, with D perhaps matching TRBD1 (5 bases). V was pared by 3 bases and J by 8 bases, with 16 bases between. CDR3 length: 14 amino acids. Here the CDR3 reads CASSFMGRRGEAFF. CDR3 nucleotides: TGTGCCAGCAGTTTCATGGGACGGCGGGGCGAAGCTTTCTTT.